These T cell receptor beta chains were read from a single sample in a study of blood T cells in healthy people across ages. TCRdb re-analysed the 5' RACE reads in MiXCR, keeping a single row per CDR3 protein. Counted here are 1.5 million to 2 million distinct CDR3 sequences, roughly 52% occurring once; the ten biggest clones make up approximately 2.1%. The sequenced sample was blood. These receptors came from a woman in her forties in good health. Each CDR3 is given with its conserved first and last residue. Each record gives: clone size, J gene, D gene, CDR3 length, V gene, CDR3 protein, CDR3 DNA. The D gene is left open where the match is weak. Not every row has a clone size; where given, it reads once, few, many or a size class.

-	TRBJ2-1	TRBD2	20	TRBV4-1	CASSHPQGTSGGPSYNEQFF	TGCGCCAGCAGCCACCCCCAGGGGACTAGCGGGGGCCCTTCTTACAATGAGCAGTTCTTC
-	TRBJ2-7	-	15	TRBV4-3	CASSQTQESPYEQYF	TGCGCCAGCAGCCAAACACAGGAGTCCCCCTACGAGCAGTACTTC
-	TRBJ2-2	-	14	TRBV7-2	CASSHQNSPGELFF	TGTGCCAGCAGCCACCAGAATAGTCCCGGGGAGCTGTTTTTT
-	TRBJ2-7	TRBD2	15	TRBV4-2	CASSQETRGAYEQYF	TGTGCCAGCAGCCAAGAGACGCGGGGGGCCTACGAGCAGTACTTC
many	TRBJ2-1	-	14	TRBV9	CASSVEPGLPAQFF	TGTGCCAGCAGCGTAGAGCCGGGACTTCCCGCGCAGTTCTTC
few	TRBJ2-1	TRBD1	15	TRBV7-2	CASSLGTGEYNEQFF	TGTGCCAGCAGCTTAGGGACAGGGGAATACAATGAGCAGTTCTTC
few	TRBJ2-1	-	15	TRBV27	CASSSAGPSYNEQFF	TGTGCCAGCAGTTCTGCAGGGCCGTCCTACAATGAGCAGTTCTTC
few	TRBJ2-7	TRBD2	15	TRBV4-3	CASSQSLAGTYEQYF	TGTGCCAGCAGCCAATCGCTAGCGGGGACCTACGAGCAGTACTTC
once	TRBJ1-4	-	14	TRBV6-1	CASRDMAGNEKLFF	TGTGCCAGCAGAGATATGGCAGGGAATGAAAAACTGTTTTTT
-	TRBJ2-7	TRBD1	16	TRBV11-1	CASSLDRDRVSYEQYF	TGTGCCAGCAGCTTAGACCGGGACAGGGTGTCCTACGAGCAGTACTTC
-	TRBJ2-5	TRBD2	18	TRBV28	CASRAQLGTSGGEETQYF	TGTGCCAGCAGGGCTCAACTAGGGACTAGCGGGGGGGAAGAGACCCAGTACTTC
once	TRBJ2-5	TRBD2	20	TRBV6-1	CASSVFNLGASGGLGETQYF	TGTGCCAGCAGTGTCTTTAATTTAGGGGCTAGCGGGGGTTTAGGAGAGACCCAGTACTTC
-	TRBJ2-7	-	14	TRBV6-2/TRBV6-3	CASSQPTGAYEQYF	TGTGCCAGCAGCCAGCCGACAGGAGCCTACGAGCAGTACTTC
few	TRBJ2-5	TRBD1	14	TRBV25-1	CASSGWTGQETQYF	TGTGCCAGCAGTGGATGGACAGGGCAAGAGACCCAGTACTTC
-	TRBJ2-1	TRBD2	16	TRBV27	CASSSMTGLADNEQFF	TGTGCCAGCAGTTCAATGACGGGACTAGCCGACAATGAGCAGTTCTTC
-	TRBJ2-4	TRBD2	15	TRBV28	CASSTPGLAQNIQYF	TGTGCCAGCAGCACGCCGGGACTAGCCCAAAACATTCAGTACTTC
-	TRBJ2-3	TRBD2	15	TRBV4-2	CAGSQEAGFTDTQYF	TGTGCCGGCAGCCAAGAAGCGGGGTTCACAGATACGCAGTATTTT
-	TRBJ1-2	-	15	TRBV4-1	CASSQQQALNYGYTF	TGCGCCAGCAGCCAACAACAGGCCCTTAACTATGGCTACACCTTC
-	TRBJ1-6	-	18	TRBV6-5	CASSYSRSTSSYNSPLHF	TGTGCCAGCAGTTACTCGAGGTCTACGAGCTCCTATAATTCACCCCTCCACTTT
once	TRBJ2-1	TRBD1	14	TRBV20-1	CSARSQDRVNEQFF	TGCAGTGCTAGGTCTCAGGACAGGGTCAATGAGCAGTTCTTC
-	TRBJ2-3	TRBD2	15	TRBV20-1	CSARGGSGGPDTQYF	TGCAGTGCTAGGGGTGGTAGCGGGGGCCCGGATACGCAGTATTTT
-	TRBJ2-3	TRBD2	17	TRBV19	CASSIRKLAGNTDTQYF	TGTGCCAGTAGTATCAGGAAGCTAGCGGGCAACACAGATACGCAGTATTTT
few	TRBJ2-3	-	16	TRBV13	CASSPSQGGSTDTQYF	TGTGCCAGCAGCCCAAGCCAGGGGGGAAGCACAGATACGCAGTATTTT
-	TRBJ2-3	-	14	TRBV24-1	CATSEPGSTDTQYF	TGTGCCACCAGTGAGCCCGGGTCCACAGATACGCAGTATTTT
-	TRBJ2-3	-	15	TRBV7-9	CASSFLGQSTDTQYF	TGTGCAAGCAGCTTTCTAGGACAGAGCACAGATACGCAGTATTTT
few	TRBJ2-7	-	12	TRBV6-1	CASSEIGDEQYF	TGTGCCAGCAGTGAAATCGGAGACGAGCAGTACTTC
-	TRBJ1-4	-	14	TRBV4-1	CASSRRDVNEKLFF	TGCGCCAGCAGCCGCCGGGACGTTAATGAAAAACTGTTTTTT
-	TRBJ2-7	-	13	TRBV29-1	CSVERAVRDEQYF	TGCAGCGTTGAGAGGGCGGTTAGGGATGAGCAGTACTTC
-	TRBJ2-3	TRBD2	15	TRBV11-2	CASSLGSGGLDTQYF	TGTGCCAGCAGCTTAGGTAGCGGGGGATTGGATACGCAGTATTTT
-	TRBJ1-3	-	12	TRBV29-1	CSAAGPGNTIYF	TGCAGCGCCGCAGGGCCTGGAAACACCATATATTTT
-	TRBJ2-6	-	14	TRBV20-1	CSAYRIAGANVLTF	TGCAGTGCTTACAGGATTGCGGGGGCCAACGTCCTGACTTTC
-	TRBJ2-3	TRBD2	17	TRBV4-3	CASSQFLAGGGFDTQYF	TGCGCCAGCAGCCAATTTCTAGCGGGGGGCGGGTTTGATACGCAGTATTTT
-	TRBJ2-1	-	16	TRBV7-2	CASSLVVDRTYNEQFF	TGTGCCAGCAGCTTAGTTGTAGACAGAACCTACAATGAGCAGTTCTTC
-	TRBJ1-5	TRBD1	16	TRBV28	CASSRAGGRSNQPQHF	TGTGCCAGCAGCCGAGCAGGGGGCAGAAGCAATCAGCCCCAGCATTTT
few	TRBJ2-4	TRBD1	15	TRBV3-1	CASSPGGWSKNIQYF	TGTGCCAGCAGCCCAGGGGGATGGTCCAAAAACATTCAGTACTTC
few	TRBJ2-4	-	14	TRBV6-5	CASSTGQGLNIQYF	TGTGCCAGCAGTACCGGACAAGGATTAAACATTCAGTACTTC
-	TRBJ1-2	TRBD1	14	TRBV6-5	CASSYGGQGRGYTF	TGTGCCAGCAGTTACGGCGGACAGGGACGAGGCTACACCTTC
-	TRBJ2-3	-	14	TRBV6-5	CASSTSTGTDTQYF	TGTGCCAGCAGTACTAGCACGGGCACAGATACGCAGTATTTT
many	TRBJ2-7	-	15	TRBV11-1	CASTLGQGKSYEQYF	TGTGCCAGCACCCTCGGGCAGGGTAAATCCTACGAGCAGTACTTC
-	TRBJ2-3	-	16	TRBV4-3	CASSQEVTGRTDTQYF	TGCGCCAGCAGCCAAGAAGTAACAGGGCGCACAGATACGCAGTATTTT
few	TRBJ2-7	-	14	TRBV27	CASSFLDTSYEQYF	TGTGCCAGCAGTTTTCTGGACACTTCCTACGAGCAGTACTTC
few	TRBJ1-6	-	13	TRBV20-1	CSANHWDNSPLHF	TGCAGTGCCAACCACTGGGATAATTCACCCCTCCACTTT
-	TRBJ2-5	TRBD1	13	TRBV6-2/TRBV6-3	CASRGTGIETQYF	TGTGCCAGCAGGGGGACAGGTATAGAGACCCAGTACTTC
-	TRBJ2-7	-	15	TRBV6-5	CASSYSGGSEDEQYF	TGTGCCAGCAGTTACTCGGGTGGTTCTGAAGACGAGCAGTACTTC
many	TRBJ2-5	-	11	TRBV12-3/TRBV12-4	CASRVGETQYF	TGTGCCAGCAGGGTGGGGGAGACCCAGTACTTC
few	TRBJ2-3	TRBD2	17	TRBV24-1	CATSDLWASGGTDTQYF	TGTGCCACCAGTGATTTGTGGGCTAGCGGGGGCACAGATACGCAGTATTTT
few	TRBJ2-1	TRBD2	17	TRBV12-3/TRBV12-4	CASSRTSGGVADAEQFF	TGTGCCAGCAGCAGGACTAGCGGGGGGGTCGCGGACGCTGAGCAGTTCTTC
-	TRBJ1-1	-	15	TRBV7-2	CASSYLQGFDTEAFF	TGTGCCAGCAGCTATTTACAGGGATTTGACACTGAAGCTTTCTTT
-	TRBJ2-7	-	15	TRBV6-1	CASSPTVGLNYEQYF	TGTGCCAGCAGCCCCACCGTGGGGCTCAACTACGAGCAGTACTTC
few	TRBJ2-3	TRBD2	19	TRBV28	CASSLFGLAGERVTDTQYF	TGTGCCAGCAGTTTATTTGGGTTAGCGGGGGAGAGAGTCACAGATACGCAGTATTTT
-	TRBJ2-1	TRBD2	16	TRBV5-4	CASIGTSGVTYNEQFF	TGTGCCAGCATCGGGACTAGCGGGGTCACCTACAATGAGCAGTTCTTC
once	TRBJ1-5	TRBD1	17	TRBV2	CASSDQSRTGRNQPQHF	TGTGCCAGCAGTGACCAGTCCCGGACAGGGCGCAATCAGCCCCAGCATTTT
few	TRBJ2-5	TRBD2	15	TRBV28	CASSNRLAGGETQYF	TGTGCCAGCAGTAACCGACTAGCGGGGGGAGAGACCCAGTACTTC
few	TRBJ2-1	TRBD2	19	TRBV5-1	CASSPGLAGAISSYNEQFF	TGCGCCAGCAGCCCCGGGTTAGCGGGGGCCATCAGCTCCTACAATGAGCAGTTCTTC
-	TRBJ2-2	TRBD2	16	TRBV12-3/TRBV12-4	CASSLSSGGLTGELFF	TGTGCCAGCAGTTTATCAAGCGGGGGCCTGACCGGGGAGCTGTTTTTT
-	TRBJ2-7	-	14	TRBV20-1	CSASGLLSYNEQYF	TGCAGTGCTTCGGGACTCCTCTCCTACAATGAGCAGTACTTC
-	TRBJ2-1	-	16	TRBV27	CAISLGNLATYNEQFF	TGTGCCATCAGCTTAGGGAATTTGGCGACCTACAATGAGCAGTTCTTC
few	TRBJ2-7	TRBD1	15	TRBV28	CASSGPGQGSYEQYF	TGTGCCAGCAGTGGACCGGGACAGGGATCCTACGAGCAGTACTTC
-	TRBJ1-2	TRBD1	18	TRBV24-1	CATSDKLPAAGGEVGYTF	TGTGCCACCAGTGATAAGCTCCCTGCTGCAGGGGGGGAAGTTGGCTACACCTTC
few	TRBJ2-5	-	14	TRBV4-3	CASSQGWQEETQYF	TGCGCCAGCAGCCAAGGCTGGCAGGAGGAGACCCAGTACTTC